Shown below are 13 T cell receptor beta chains from a single sample sequenced in a study of cytomegalovirus exposure and HLA in healthy donors (dated by TCRdb to the late 2010s). Libraries were made using the immunoSEQ multiplex PCR assay. For the multiplex PCR, a mixture combining 60 forward primers for TCR Vbeta segments and 13 reverse primers for TCR Jbeta segments was used. As stored in TCRdb, this immuneACCESS dataset retains in-frame rearrangements with V and J assigned. A fraction of the clones does not appear; measured against another copy, unresolved V genes explain less than half of the discrepancy, and the remainder lacks a known reason. Within this sample are 150,000 to 200,000 clones, with more than 60% of them counted one time only. Clones ranked in the top ten supply 2% to 2.5% of the sample. The sequencing input was PBMCs. The receptors were gathered from a human donor in good health.

This clone has a handful of counts. The chain is built from TRBV4-1 and TRBJ2-7; the D is unclear. CDR3 length: 13 amino acids. Trimming left V 1 base short and J 3 bases short, with 7 bases between. Germline V lookup: CDR1 MGHRA, CDR2 YSYEKL. In DNA form, the CDR3 reads TGCGCCAGCAGCCAAGTCAACAACTACGAGCAGTACTTC. It translates to CASSQVNNYEQYF.

This clone was seen at least ten times. This sequence joins TRBV6-1 and TRBJ2-7, with D maybe TRBD1 (6 bases). V lost 2 bases and J 3 bases, leaving 14 bases between the germline ends. The CDR3 contains 15 residues. Per germline, CDR1 MNHNS and CDR2 SASEGT. The CDR3 nucleotides read TGTGCCAGCAGTGAACTGGGGGCGGCGAACTACGAGCAGTACTTC. Encoded protein: CASSELGAANYEQYF.

CDR3 bases: TGTGCCAGCAGCTCCTGGACTAGCGGGGGCTACAATGAGCAGTTCTTC. Its protein product is CASSSWTSGGYNEQFF. The V and J genes are TRBV5-6 and TRBJ2-1; 13 bases agree with TRBD2. Germline loops: CDR1 SGHDT, CDR2 YYEEEE. J lost 3 bases, V lost 3 bases, and 3 bases had no gene match. The CDR3 runs to 16 residues.

The chain recombines TRBV7-9 with TRBJ2-7, with TRBD2 as a possible D gene (5 bases). Germline-derived CDR1 and CDR2 are SEHNR and FQNEAQ (reference sequence). This CDR3 is 14 amino acids long. Deletions cut 1 base from V and 7 bases from J, with 14 bases between. The CDR3 DNA sequence: TGTGCCAGCAGCTTAGGGTATAGCACGGGGGAGCAGTACTTC. This sequence encodes CASSLGYSTGEQYF.

The genes are TRBV27 and TRBJ1-5; no firm D call. The germline V gene encodes CDR1 MNHEY and CDR2 SMNVEV (reference sequence). V was cut by 2 bases and J by 7 bases, with 12 bases left in between. This CDR3 is built from 14 residues. The CDR3 coding sequence is TGTGCCAGCAGTTTAGGCAGGTTCAGGCAGCCCCAGCATTTT. Translating it yields CASSLGRFRQPQHF.

The rearrangement uses TRBV18 and TRBJ1-1; perhaps TRBD1 as D (5 bases). The V end lost 3 bases, the J end lost 5 bases, and 16 bases lay between the germline ends. This CDR3 has 15 residues. In germline, CDR1 is KGHSH, CDR2 LQKENI. The CDR3 sequence: CASSPRGPGGTEAFF. Here the CDR3 DNA reads TGTGCCAGCTCACCCCGGGGCCCGGGAGGGACTGAAGCTTTCTTT.

The chain employs TRBV7-9 and TRBJ1-2; TRBD1 aligns across 7 bases. The J segment lost 4 bases and the V segment lost 5 bases, leaving 7 bases of the junction unmatched. The CDR3 is 14 residues long. Per germline, CDR1 SEHNR and CDR2 FQNEAQ (reference sequence). For the CDR3, the DNA is TGTGCCAGCAGCCCCCAGGGGGGTGGCTATGGCTACACCTTC. Translation gives CASSPQGGGYGYTF.

This sequence joins TRBV4-2 and TRBJ1-2, with 8 bases matching TRBD1. Germline V gene sequence: CDR1 LGHNA, CDR2 YNFKEQ. The ends lost 0 bases at V and 3 bases at J; junction bases unmatched: 6. The CDR3 loop spans 16 amino acids. This CDR3 reads CASSQEGRGRDYGYTF. The CDR3 DNA is TGTGCCAGCAGCCAAGAGGGCAGGGGGCGCGACTATGGCTACACCTTC.

The chain uses TRBV5-5 and TRBJ2-2, with 7 bases matching TRBD2. This CDR3 is 16 amino acids long. CDR1 is SGHKS, CDR2 YYEKEE, per germline (reference sequence). V lost 4 bases to trimming and J lost 0 bases; unmatched junction nucleotides: 6. CDR3 in amino acids: CASSETTSPNTGELFF. As DNA, the CDR3 is TGTGCCAGCAGCGAGACGACTAGCCCGAACACCGGGGAGCTGTTTTTT.

The chain recombines TRBV6-5 with TRBJ2-3, with a weak D call TRBD1 (6 bases). Trimming removed 6 bases from V and 4 bases from J, with 8 bases in between. The CDR3 spans 12 residues. The germline V gene has CDR1 MNHEY and CDR2 SVGAGI. In DNA form, the CDR3 reads TGTGCCAGCAGCACAGGGTCAGATACGCAGTATTTT. Protein sequence: CASSTGSDTQYF.

The V and J genes are TRBV19 and TRBJ1-5, with 8 bases identical to TRBD1. V lost 8 bases, J lost 3 bases, and 15 bases stayed unmatched. The CDR3 runs to 17 residues. The germline V gene encodes CDR1 LNHDA and CDR2 SQIVND (reference sequence). The CDR3 reads CASRNEQGVILNQPQHF. CDR3 bases: TGTGCCAGTCGGAACGAACAGGGGGTAATACTCAATCAGCCCCAGCATTTT. Combining the CDR3 with reference TRBV19 and TRBJ1-5 gives the whole variable domain DGGITQSPKYLFRKEGQNVTLSCEQNLNHDAMYWYRQDPGQGLRLIYYSQIVNDFQKGDIAEGYSVSREKKESFPLTVTSAQKNPTAFYLCASRNEQGVILNQPQHFGDGTRLSIL.

CDR3 nucleotides: TGTGCCAGCAGCCAAGGGCACAGCTATGGCTACACCTTC. It specifies CASSQGHSYGYTF. The chain employs TRBV4-2 and TRBJ1-2, with D unclear. V was cut by 1 base and J by 4 bases, with 7 bases left in between. CDR3 length equals 13 residues. Looked up from germline, CDR1 is LGHNA and CDR2 is YNFKEQ.

This clone turned up a few times. The CDR3 protein is CASSFRRGSTEAFF. CDR3 sequence (DNA): TGTGCCAGCAGCTTCCGTAGGGGTAGCACTGAAGCTTTCTTT. V gene TRBV7-2 combines with J gene TRBJ1-1, with D perhaps matching TRBD1 (5 bases). Germline V gene lookup returns CDR1 SGHTA and CDR2 FQGNSA. This CDR3 has 14 amino acids. The V and J ends lost 3 bases and 4 bases respectively, with 12 bases between them.